These T cell receptor beta chains were read from a single sample in a study of shared clonotypes between healthy human individuals. Sequencing used immunoSEQ multiplex PCR; TCRdb keeps in-frame clones, though not all of them. The sample records about 2 million clones, about 95% being singletons. The sample taken for sequencing was naive CD8+ T cells sorted from blood. Receptor source: a man aged 18 to 35 in good health. CDR3s include the opening cysteine and the closing phenylalanine or tryptophan. The D gene is left open where the match is weak. Some rows mark clone size as missing; the rest say once, few, many or name a class of expanded clone.

TGTGCCAGCAGATACACAGGGTACACAGATACGCAGTATTTT,CASRYTGYTDTQYF,TRBJ2-3,-,TRBV13,-
TGTGCCAGCAGCTCTAGCACGGTTCGTGGTGACACTGAAGCTTTCTTT,CASSSSTVRGDTEAFF,TRBJ1-1,-,TRBV11-2,-
TGTGCCAGCAGCTGGGAGGAGGGGGCGGGGAAGAACACTGAAGCTTTCTTT,CASSWEEGAGKNTEAFF,TRBJ1-1,TRBD1,TRBV5-4,-
TGTGCCAGCAGCCGGGGACAGTCCTACGAGCAGTACTTC,CASSRGQSYEQYF,TRBJ2-7,TRBD1,TRBV5-4,-
TGTGCCAGCAGCTTTTCCGAGACAGGGGAAAAGGGAGAAAAACTGTTTTTT,CASSFSETGEKGEKLFF,TRBJ1-4,TRBD1,TRBV7-9,-
TGTGCCACCAGCAGAGATAAGGGGGCGGCGAACACCGGGGAGCTGTTTTTT,CATSRDKGAANTGELFF,TRBJ2-2,TRBD1,TRBV15,-
TGCGCCAGCAGCCCGGGAGTTAGCGGCTCCTACGAGCAGTACTTC,CASSPGVSGSYEQYF,TRBJ2-7,-,TRBV4-3,-
TGTGCCAGTAGTCGGACAGGGCCGGGGAGCGAGCAGTTCTTC,CASSRTGPGSEQFF,TRBJ2-1,TRBD1,TRBV19,-
TGTGCCAGTAGTATTGGGCCGACAGGGTTTGAGACCCAGTACTTC,CASSIGPTGFETQYF,TRBJ2-5,TRBD1,TRBV19,-
TGTGCCAGCAGCGTAGGGGCTGGGGCCAACGTCCTGACTTTC,CASSVGAGANVLTF,TRBJ2-6,-,TRBV11-2,-
TGTGCCAGCAGCTCCCCTCGAGAGGGTCACACTGAAGCTTTCTTT,CASSSPREGHTEAFF,TRBJ1-1,-,TRBV5-6,-
TGTGCCAGCAGTCCCTTTAGCGGGGGAAGGGAGACCCAGTACTTC,CASSPFSGGRETQYF,TRBJ2-5,TRBD2,TRBV7-9,-
TGTGCCAGCAGTTACTCGAACCCAGGGGACTACGAGCAGTACTTC,CASSYSNPGDYEQYF,TRBJ2-7,-,TRBV6-6,-
TGTGCCAGCAGATCGACTAGCGGGGGTTACGAGCAGTACTTC,CASRSTSGGYEQYF,TRBJ2-7,TRBD2,TRBV28,-
TGTGCCACCAAAGGGGTAGAGTCTTACGAGCAGTACTTC,CATKGVESYEQYF,TRBJ2-7,-,TRBV2,-
TGTGCCAGTAGAACCTCTGCCTCGGACTCCCACGAAAAACTGTTTTTT,CASRTSASDSHEKLFF,TRBJ1-4,-,TRBV19,-
TGTGCCAGCAAGCCCACCAGGGGGGGCATCTATGGCTACACCTTC,CASKPTRGGIYGYTF,TRBJ1-2,TRBD1,TRBV6-5,-
TGTGCCAGTAGTGCTAGGGGCGCCTACGAGCAGTACTTC,CASSARGAYEQYF,TRBJ2-7,-,TRBV19,-
TGTGCCAGCAGTGATGGGGCGGGGGAGCAAGAGACCCAGTACTTC,CASSDGAGEQETQYF,TRBJ2-5,TRBD2,TRBV2,-
TGTGCCAGCAGTGAACTAGCGGGATTATCCGATGAGCAGTTCTTC,CASSELAGLSDEQFF,TRBJ2-1,TRBD2,TRBV6-1,-
TGCGCCAGCAGCTTAGACGAGGCTGAAGCTTTCTTT,CASSLDEAEAFF,TRBJ1-1,-,TRBV5-1,-
TGTGCCAGCAGCACCTACAGTTCCCTCGAGCAGTACTTC,CASSTYSSLEQYF,TRBJ2-7,-,TRBV6-6,once
TGTGCCAGCAGTTTCCTCGGGGGAGCGGGAGAGACCTACGAGCAGTACTTC,CASSFLGGAGETYEQYF,TRBJ2-7,TRBD2,TRBV27,-
TGTGCCAGCAGTGAACCCCACCTAAGCACAGATACGCAGTATTTT,CASSEPHLSTDTQYF,TRBJ2-3,-,TRBV6-1,-
TGCAGCGTTGAAGTGGACACCGGGGAGCTGTTTTTT,CSVEVDTGELFF,TRBJ2-2,-,TRBV29-1,-
TGTGCCAGCTCCCCTACGCTGAGCTCCTACGAGCAGTACTTC,CASSPTLSSYEQYF,TRBJ2-7,-,TRBV7-9,-
TGTGCCAGCAGCGCCTGGCCTAGCGGCGGCTACGGTGAGCAGTTCTTC,CASSAWPSGGYGEQFF,TRBJ2-1,TRBD2,TRBV7-2,-
TGTGCCAGCAGCCTCGGGGTTAGCGGGAGTCTCCCCCCAAACGGTGAGCAGTTCTTC,CASSLGVSGSLPPNGEQFF,TRBJ2-1,TRBD2,TRBV7-9,-
TGCGCCAGCACCGGAGGCTGGGGGGCGCGGACGCAGTATTTT,CASTGGWGARTQYF,TRBJ2-3,-,TRBV10-2,once
TGTGCCAGCAAGCAGGACAGGGGATACGAGCAGTACTTC,CASKQDRGYEQYF,TRBJ2-7,TRBD1,TRBV2,-
TGTGCCAGCAGACCACCAGGGGCCTACGAGCAGTACTTC,CASRPPGAYEQYF,TRBJ2-7,-,TRBV5-5,-
TGTGCCTGGACTGGGAGCCGGGACAGGCTCTTTGACTCCTATAATTCACCCCTCCACTTT,CAWTGSRDRLFDSYNSPLHF,TRBJ1-6,TRBD1,TRBV30,-
TGTGCCAGCAGCTTAGGGATCGGCAGGGAGGGTAACGAGCAGTACTTC,CASSLGIGREGNEQYF,TRBJ2-7,TRBD2,TRBV7-9,-
TGTGCCAGCAGACCGCAGGGGGCGCCCAACACTGAAGCTTTCTTT,CASRPQGAPNTEAFF,TRBJ1-1,TRBD1,TRBV28,-
TGTGCCAGCAGCGGGGGGACAGGGTCCGGAGATACGCAGTATTTT,CASSGGTGSGDTQYF,TRBJ2-3,TRBD1,TRBV5-6,-
TGTGCCAGCAGCTTAGATGAGGCAGGGGGTCAGCCCCAGCATTTT,CASSLDEAGGQPQHF,TRBJ1-5,TRBD1,TRBV7-8,-
TGCGCCAGCACCCGGGTTGTTGGGGGCGGCTACACCTTC,CASTRVVGGGYTF,TRBJ1-2,-,TRBV4-3,-
TGTGCCAGCAGTTTGGTGTCCGGGTCACCCCTCCACTTT,CASSLVSGSPLHF,TRBJ1-6,-,TRBV27,-
TGCGCCAGCAGCTTGGGGGAACCGACACTCGACTCCACAGATACGCAGTATTTT,CASSLGEPTLDSTDTQYF,TRBJ2-3,-,TRBV5-1,-
TGTGCCAGCTCCTTTGAGTCACCGGGCCACAGCTCCTACGAGCAGTACTTC,CASSFESPGHSSYEQYF,TRBJ2-7,-,TRBV27,-
TGTGCCAGCAGCCTAACTAGCCACAATGAGCAGTTCTTC,CASSLTSHNEQFF,TRBJ2-1,-,TRBV5-6,-
TGTGCCTGGAGTGTTGTCGGGGAGCAGTACTTC,CAWSVVGEQYF,TRBJ2-7,-,TRBV30,-
TGTGCCATCAGTGAGTCGATCTCAACTAGCGGAACCACAGATACGCAGTATTTT,CAISESISTSGTTDTQYF,TRBJ2-3,TRBD2,TRBV10-3,once
TGTGCCAGCTCACCACCGGCCACCTACGAGCAGTACTTC,CASSPPATYEQYF,TRBJ2-7,-,TRBV18,-
TGTGCCAGCAGTTTACTCCACTCAGATACGCAGTATTTT,CASSLLHSDTQYF,TRBJ2-3,-,TRBV27,-
TGTGCCAGCAGTTTGGGGGTAGCGTCCTACAATGAGCAGTTCTTC,CASSLGVASYNEQFF,TRBJ2-1,-,TRBV27,-
TGTGCCAGCAGTTACTCCAGTACAGGCTACGCGGATGGCTACACCTTC,CASSYSSTGYADGYTF,TRBJ1-2,-,TRBV6-5,-
TGTGCCAGCAGCGCGGGTAATGAGCAGTTCTTC,CASSAGNEQFF,TRBJ2-1,-,TRBV9,-
TGTGCCAGCAGCTTAGATTACGGAGATATGTACGAGCAGTACTTC,CASSLDYGDMYEQYF,TRBJ2-7,-,TRBV11-3,-
TGTGCCAGCAGGACAGTAAACTCCTACGAGCAGTACTTC,CASRTVNSYEQYF,TRBJ2-7,-,TRBV2,once
TGTGCCATGACTAGCGGGGTCAAAAACACCGGGGAGCTGTTTTTT,CAMTSGVKNTGELFF,TRBJ2-2,TRBD2,TRBV7-9,-
TGTGCCAGCAGCGGGGAGGGGACAGTAGCCTACGAGCAGTACTTC,CASSGEGTVAYEQYF,TRBJ2-7,-,TRBV5-5,-
TGTGCCAGCAGTCAAATTCCCTCTGGAAACACCATATATTTT,CASSQIPSGNTIYF,TRBJ1-3,-,TRBV6-6,-
TGTGCCAGCAGTTACGGTAGCGAGCAGTACTTC,CASSYGSEQYF,TRBJ2-7,-,TRBV6-5,once
TGTGCCAGCTTGAGCGGGGGCCAAGAGACCCAGTACTTC,CASLSGGQETQYF,TRBJ2-5,TRBD2,TRBV28,-
TGTGCCAGCAGTGAGATGATGCTTTCCAATGAGCAGTTCTTC,CASSEMMLSNEQFF,TRBJ2-1,-,TRBV2,-
TGTGCCAGCAGCTTAGTGGGGGAGGCCTACGAGCAGTACTTC,CASSLVGEAYEQYF,TRBJ2-7,-,TRBV7-9,-
TGTGCCAGCAGCCGACTAGCCCACGAGCAGTACTTC,CASSRLAHEQYF,TRBJ2-7,TRBD2,TRBV11-2,-
TGTGCCAGCAGTTTGTCCATAGCGGGGGAGTACGAAAATGAGCAGTTCTTC,CASSLSIAGEYENEQFF,TRBJ2-1,TRBD2,TRBV27,-
TGTGCCAGCAGCTTAGTGGCGATGGCGGGGGCAGGGGAGACCCAGTACTTC,CASSLVAMAGAGETQYF,TRBJ2-5,-,TRBV7-8,-